This T cell receptor beta chain was recovered during a study of OX40 agonist ivuxolimab in advanced cancers. Study as a whole: Previous treatment with anti-PD-1, anti-PD-L1 or anti-CTLA-4 therapy was allowed; under 50% had received some. Findings of the study overall: Both blood CD4+ and CD8+ T cells showed clonal growth by week 6 at 0.1 to 3.0 mg/kg. Fewer expanded clones were found on average in CD4+ than in CD8+ T cells.

This clone was seen just once. The antigen remains unidentified. Patients had blood sampled at baseline and again on cycle 4 day 1 and cycle 7 day 1. Clones were read by immunoSEQ multiplex PCR, and TCRdb kept only the in-frame ones, dropping some. Of about 83,000 clones listed, around 84% are singletons. The clonotype comes from an adult with an advanced solid tumor such as melanoma, head and neck, liver or kidney cancer. This sample comprised CD4+ or CD8+ T cells sorted from blood, obtained in a trial of the OX40 agonist ivuxolimab.

DNA for the CDR3: TGTGCCAGTAGGGGTGACAGGGGCAACACCGGGGAGCTGTTTTTT. Translation: CASRGDRGNTGELFF. This sequence joins TRBV19 and TRBJ2-2; 8 nucleotides match TRBD1. This CDR3 has 15 amino acids. V was clipped by 6 bases and J by 2 bases; unmatched bases: 5. The germline V gene has CDR1 LNHDA and CDR2 SQIVND (reference sequence).